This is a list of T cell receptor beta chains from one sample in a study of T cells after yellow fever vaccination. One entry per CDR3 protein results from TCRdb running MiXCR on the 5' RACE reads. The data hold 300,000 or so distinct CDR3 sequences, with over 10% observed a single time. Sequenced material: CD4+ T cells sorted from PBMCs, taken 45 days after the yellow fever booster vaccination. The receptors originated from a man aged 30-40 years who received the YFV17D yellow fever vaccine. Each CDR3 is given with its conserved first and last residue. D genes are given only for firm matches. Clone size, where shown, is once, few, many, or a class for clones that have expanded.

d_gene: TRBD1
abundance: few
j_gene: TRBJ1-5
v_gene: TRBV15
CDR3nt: TGTGCCACCAGCCGGGCGGGACAGTCTAATCAGCCCCAGCATTTT
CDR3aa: CATSRAGQSNQPQHF

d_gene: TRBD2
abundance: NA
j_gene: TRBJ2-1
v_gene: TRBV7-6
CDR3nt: TGTGCCAGCAGCTTTTTAGCGGGAGAAGATTATGAGCAGTTCTTC
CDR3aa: CASSFLAGEDYEQFF

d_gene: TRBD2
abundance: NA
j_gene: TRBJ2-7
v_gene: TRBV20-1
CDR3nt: TGCAGTGCCTCATTGGGACTAGCATACGAGCAGTACTTC
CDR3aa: CSASLGLAYEQYF

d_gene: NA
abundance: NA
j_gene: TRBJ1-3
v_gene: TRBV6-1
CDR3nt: TGTGCCAGCAGTGAACGCCCCTCTGGAAACACCATATATTTT
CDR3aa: CASSERPSGNTIYF

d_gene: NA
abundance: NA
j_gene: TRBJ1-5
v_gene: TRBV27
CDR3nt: TGTGCCAGCAGTATCCCGGACAGCTTTTATCAGCCCCAGCATTTT
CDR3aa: CASSIPDSFYQPQHF

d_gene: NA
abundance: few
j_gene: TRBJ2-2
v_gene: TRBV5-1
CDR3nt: TGCGCCAGCAGCTTGGTCCAGGACACCGGGGAGCTGTTTTTT
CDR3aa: CASSLVQDTGELFF

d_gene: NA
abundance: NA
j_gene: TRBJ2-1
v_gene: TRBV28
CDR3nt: TGTGCCAGCAGCTCTACTACTTTTAGACAGTTCTTC
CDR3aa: CASSSTTFRQFF

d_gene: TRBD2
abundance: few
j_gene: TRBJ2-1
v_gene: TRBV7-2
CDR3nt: TGTGCCAGCAGCACCCTTAGCGGGAGGGACGGTGAGCAGTTCTTC
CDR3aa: CASSTLSGRDGEQFF

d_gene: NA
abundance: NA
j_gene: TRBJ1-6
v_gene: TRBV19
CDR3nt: TGTGCCAGTAAGGGAAGACCGGGTTCAAATTCACCCCTCCACTTT
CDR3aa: CASKGRPGSNSPLHF

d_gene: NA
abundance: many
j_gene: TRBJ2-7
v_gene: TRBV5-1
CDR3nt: TGTGCCAGCAGTTCCCCCTCCTACGAGCAGTACTTC
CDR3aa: CASSSPSYEQYF

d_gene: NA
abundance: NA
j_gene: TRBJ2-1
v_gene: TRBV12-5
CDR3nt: TGTGCTAGTGGTTTGGTAGCTCGGGAGCAGTTCTTC
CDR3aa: CASGLVAREQFF

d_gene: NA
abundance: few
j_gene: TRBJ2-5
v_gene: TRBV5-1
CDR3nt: TGCGCCAGCAGCACACCGGGGCCCGAAGAGACCCAGTACTTC
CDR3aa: CASSTPGPEETQYF

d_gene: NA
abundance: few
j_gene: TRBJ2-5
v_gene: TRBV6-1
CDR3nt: TGTGCCAGCAGGACCACTGGGGCGGTCCCAGAGACCCAGTACTTC
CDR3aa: CASRTTGAVPETQYF

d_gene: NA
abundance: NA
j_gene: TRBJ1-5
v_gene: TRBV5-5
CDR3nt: TGTGCCAGCAGCTTGGATGGAGGGGGGAACCAGCCCCAGCATTTT
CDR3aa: CASSLDGGGNQPQHF

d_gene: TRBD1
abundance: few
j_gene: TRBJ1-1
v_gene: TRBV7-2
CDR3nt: TGTGCCAGCAGCAGACGCAGGGGGCCCCCCACTGAAGCTTTCTTT
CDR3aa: CASSRRRGPPTEAFF

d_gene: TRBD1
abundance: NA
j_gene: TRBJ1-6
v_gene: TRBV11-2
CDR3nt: TGTGCCAGCAGCTTAGAGAGGGGGCAGAATTCACCCCTCCACTTT
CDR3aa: CASSLERGQNSPLHF

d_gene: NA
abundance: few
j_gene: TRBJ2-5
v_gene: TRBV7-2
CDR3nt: TGTGCCAGCAGCCGGCGGGGACGGACCCAAGAGACCCAGTACTTC
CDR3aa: CASSRRGRTQETQYF

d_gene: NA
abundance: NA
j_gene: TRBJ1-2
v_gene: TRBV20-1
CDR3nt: TGCAGTGCTAGGCTAAGGGCCTCTGGGGGTGGCTACACCTTC
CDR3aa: CSARLRASGGGYTF

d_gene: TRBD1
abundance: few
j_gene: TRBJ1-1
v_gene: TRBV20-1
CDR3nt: TGCAGTGCGGAAACACAGGGGCAGGGCACTGAAGCTTTCTTT
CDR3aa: CSAETQGQGTEAFF

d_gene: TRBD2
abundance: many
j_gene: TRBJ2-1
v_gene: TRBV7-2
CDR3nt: TGTGCCAGCAGCTTAGTACTCCGCGGGAGTCTCGATGAGCAGTTCTTC
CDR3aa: CASSLVLRGSLDEQFF

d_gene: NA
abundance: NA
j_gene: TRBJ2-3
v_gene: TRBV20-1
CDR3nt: TGCAGTGCTCAAGACCCGGGGCATAGCACAGATACGCAGTATTTT
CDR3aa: CSAQDPGHSTDTQYF

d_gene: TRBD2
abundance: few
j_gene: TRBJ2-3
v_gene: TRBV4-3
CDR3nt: TGCGCCAGCAGCCAAGATATCGCGGGAGCGTTTGGAGATACGCAGTATTTT
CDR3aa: CASSQDIAGAFGDTQYF

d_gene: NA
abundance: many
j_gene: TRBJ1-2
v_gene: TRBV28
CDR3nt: TGTGCCAGCAGTAGCGCAGTTCCTAACTATGGCTACACCTTC
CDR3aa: CASSSAVPNYGYTF

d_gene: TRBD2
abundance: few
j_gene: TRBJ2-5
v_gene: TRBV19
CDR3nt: TGTGCCAGTACGAGCGGGAGGGCTGTAGAGACCCAGTACTTC
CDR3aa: CASTSGRAVETQYF

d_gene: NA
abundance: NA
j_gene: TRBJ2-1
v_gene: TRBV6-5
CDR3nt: TGTGCCAGCAGCATCCTAGGTTCCTACAATGAGCAGTTCTTC
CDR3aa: CASSILGSYNEQFF

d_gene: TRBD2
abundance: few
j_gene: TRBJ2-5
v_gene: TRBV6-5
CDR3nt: TGTGCCAGCAGTTACTCGACGCTAGCGGGAGAGACCCAGTACTTC
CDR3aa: CASSYSTLAGETQYF

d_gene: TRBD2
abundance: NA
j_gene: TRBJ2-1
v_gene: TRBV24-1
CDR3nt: TGTGCCACCAGTGATTTGCGCGGGAGGTTCTCCTACAATGAGCAGTTCTTC
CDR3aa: CATSDLRGRFSYNEQFF

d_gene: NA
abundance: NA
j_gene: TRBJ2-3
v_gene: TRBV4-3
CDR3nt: TGCGCCAGCAGCCAAGGTCGCAGGGCCACAGATACGCAGTATTTT
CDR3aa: CASSQGRRATDTQYF

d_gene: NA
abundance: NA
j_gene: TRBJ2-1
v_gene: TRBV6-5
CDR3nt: TGTGCCAGCAGTTACCTGTGGGGGTCTAGGAATGAGCAGTTCTTC
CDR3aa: CASSYLWGSRNEQFF

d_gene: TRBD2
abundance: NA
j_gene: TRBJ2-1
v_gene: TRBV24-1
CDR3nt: TGTGCCACCAGTGTTTCTAGCGGGAGCGTCTCCTACAATGAGCAGTTCTTC
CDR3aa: CATSVSSGSVSYNEQFF

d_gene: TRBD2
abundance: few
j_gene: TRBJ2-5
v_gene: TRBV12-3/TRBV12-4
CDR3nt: TGTGCCAGCAGTTTAGGAGCGGGAGGGAGAGAGACCCAGTACTTC
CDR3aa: CASSLGAGGRETQYF

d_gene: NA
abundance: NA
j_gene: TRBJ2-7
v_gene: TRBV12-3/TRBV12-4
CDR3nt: TGTGCCAACAGTTTAGCGCCTCAGCCACCCTACGAGCAGTACTTC
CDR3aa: CANSLAPQPPYEQYF

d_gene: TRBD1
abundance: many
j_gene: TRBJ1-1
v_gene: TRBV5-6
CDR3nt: TGTGCCAGCAGCTTGGTGGGACAGATGAACACTGAAGCTTTCTTT
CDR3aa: CASSLVGQMNTEAFF

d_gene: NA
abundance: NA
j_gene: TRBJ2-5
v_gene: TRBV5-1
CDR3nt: TGCGCCAGCAGCTCGGCCTCCAGCCAAGAGACCCAGTACTTC
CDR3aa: CASSSASSQETQYF

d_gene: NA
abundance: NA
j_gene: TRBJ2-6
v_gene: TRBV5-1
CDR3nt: TGCGCCAGCAGCGAAAAACACTCTGGGGCCAACGTCCTGACTTTC
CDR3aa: CASSEKHSGANVLTF

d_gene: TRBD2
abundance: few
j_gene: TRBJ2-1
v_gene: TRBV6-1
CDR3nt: TGTGCCAGCACCCTAGCGGGCCCCGACAATGAGCAGTTCTTC
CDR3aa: CASTLAGPDNEQFF

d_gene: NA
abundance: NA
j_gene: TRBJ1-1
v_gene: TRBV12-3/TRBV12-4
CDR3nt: TGTGCCAGCAGTTCGATGGCGGGGATGAACACTGAAGCTTTCTTT
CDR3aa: CASSSMAGMNTEAFF

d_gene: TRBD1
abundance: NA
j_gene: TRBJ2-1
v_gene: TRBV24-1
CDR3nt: TGTGCCACCAGTGATCGGACAGGGTTCTACAATGAGCAGTTCTTC
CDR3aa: CATSDRTGFYNEQFF

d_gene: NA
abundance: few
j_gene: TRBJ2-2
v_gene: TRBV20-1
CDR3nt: TGCAGTGCTAGACTGCAGACATACAAGGTTGCCGGGGAGCTGTTTTTT
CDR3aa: CSARLQTYKVAGELFF

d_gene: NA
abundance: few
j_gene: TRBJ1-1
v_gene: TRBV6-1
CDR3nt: TGTGCCAGCAGCCCCCCGGGGCCAAACACTGAAGCTTTCTTT
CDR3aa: CASSPPGPNTEAFF

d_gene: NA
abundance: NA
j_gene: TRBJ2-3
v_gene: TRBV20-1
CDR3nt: TGCAGTTCTAGGGACACAGATACGCAGTATTTT
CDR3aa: CSSRDTDTQYF

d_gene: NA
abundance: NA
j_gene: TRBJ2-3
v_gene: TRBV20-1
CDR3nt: TGCAGTGCTAGAAACTTGTACCAGTCGCCCACAGATACGCAGTATTTT
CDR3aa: CSARNLYQSPTDTQYF

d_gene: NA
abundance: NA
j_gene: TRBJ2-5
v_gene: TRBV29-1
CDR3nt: TGCAGCGTCGAGGAGGGATGGGAGACCCAGTACTTC
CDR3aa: CSVEEGWETQYF

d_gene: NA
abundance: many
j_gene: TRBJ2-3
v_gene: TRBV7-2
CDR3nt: TGTGCCAGCAGCTTAGAGGCCCATACGCAGTATTTT
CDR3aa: CASSLEAHTQYF

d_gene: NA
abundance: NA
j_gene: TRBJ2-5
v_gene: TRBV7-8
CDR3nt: TGTGCCAGCAGCTCCGGGATCCAAGAGACCCAGTACTTC
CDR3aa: CASSSGIQETQYF

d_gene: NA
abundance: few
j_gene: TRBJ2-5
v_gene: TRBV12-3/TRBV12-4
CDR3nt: TGTGCCAGCGGCAGCTTAGCGGAGGAGACCCAGTACTTC
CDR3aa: CASGSLAEETQYF

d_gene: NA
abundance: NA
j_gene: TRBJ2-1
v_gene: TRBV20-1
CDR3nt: TGCAGTGCCCGGACTAACTCCTCCTACAATGAGCAGTTCTTC
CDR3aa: CSARTNSSYNEQFF

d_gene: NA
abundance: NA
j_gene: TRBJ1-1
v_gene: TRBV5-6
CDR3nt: TGTGCCAGCAGCTTGAGGGTGACCACTGAAGCTTTCTTT
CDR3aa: CASSLRVTTEAFF

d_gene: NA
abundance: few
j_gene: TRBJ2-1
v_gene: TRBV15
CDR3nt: TGTGCCACCAGCAGAGATCTCTGGCGGGGGCAGTTCTTC
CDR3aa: CATSRDLWRGQFF

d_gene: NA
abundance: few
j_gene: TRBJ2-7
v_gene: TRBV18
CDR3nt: TGTGCCAGCTCACCAGCCGGTCAGGCGTACGAGCAGTACTTC
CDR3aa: CASSPAGQAYEQYF

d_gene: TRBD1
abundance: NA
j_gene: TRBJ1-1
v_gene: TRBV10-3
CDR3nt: TGTGCCATCATCAAACGACAGGGAGACTGGGTGAACACTGAAGCTTTCTTT
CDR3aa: CAIIKRQGDWVNTEAFF

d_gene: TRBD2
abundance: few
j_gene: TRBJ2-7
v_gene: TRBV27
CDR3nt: TGTGCCAGCAGCCGACTAGCGGGGGCCTGGGAGCAGTACTTC
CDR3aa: CASSRLAGAWEQYF

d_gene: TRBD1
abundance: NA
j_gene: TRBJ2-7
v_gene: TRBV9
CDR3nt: TGTGCCAGCAGCGTAGAATGGGACAGGGCCTCCTACGAGCAGTACTTC
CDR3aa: CASSVEWDRASYEQYF

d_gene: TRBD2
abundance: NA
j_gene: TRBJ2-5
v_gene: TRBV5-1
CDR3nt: TGCGCCAGCGGTCGGGAGCGGGGGACCCAGTACTTC
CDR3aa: CASGRERGTQYF

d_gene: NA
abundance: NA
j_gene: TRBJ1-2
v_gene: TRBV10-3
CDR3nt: TGTGCCATCAGCCCGAGGGGAAACTATGGCTACACCTTC
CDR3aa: CAISPRGNYGYTF